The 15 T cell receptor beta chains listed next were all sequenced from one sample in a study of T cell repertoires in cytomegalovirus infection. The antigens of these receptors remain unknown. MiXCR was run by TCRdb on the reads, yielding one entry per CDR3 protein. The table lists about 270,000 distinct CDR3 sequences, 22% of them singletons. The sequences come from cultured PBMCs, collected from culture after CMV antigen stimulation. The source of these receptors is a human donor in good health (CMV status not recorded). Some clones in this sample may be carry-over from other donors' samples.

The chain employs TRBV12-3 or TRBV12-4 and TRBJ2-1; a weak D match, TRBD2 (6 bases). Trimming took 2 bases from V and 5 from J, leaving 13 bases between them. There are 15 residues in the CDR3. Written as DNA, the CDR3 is TGTGCCAGCAGTTTACAGGCAGGGAGGCACAATGAGCAGTTCTTC. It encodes CASSLQAGRHNEQFF.

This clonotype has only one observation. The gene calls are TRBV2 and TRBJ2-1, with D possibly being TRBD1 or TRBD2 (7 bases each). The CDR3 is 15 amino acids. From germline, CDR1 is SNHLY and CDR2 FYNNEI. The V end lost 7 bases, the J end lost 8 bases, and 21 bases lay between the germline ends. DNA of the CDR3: TGTGCCAGCATCGCCTTCAGGCCAGGGGGGGATGAGCAGTTCTTC. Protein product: CASIAFRPGGDEQFF.

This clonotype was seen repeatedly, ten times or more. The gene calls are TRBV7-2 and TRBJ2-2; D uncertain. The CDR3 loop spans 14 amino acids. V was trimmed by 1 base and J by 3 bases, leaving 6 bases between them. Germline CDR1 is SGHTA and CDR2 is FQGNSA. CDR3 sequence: CASSLVLYTGELFF. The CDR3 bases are TGTGCCAGCAGCTTAGTCCTGTACACCGGGGAGCTGTTTTTT. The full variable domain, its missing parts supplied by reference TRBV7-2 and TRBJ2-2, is GAGVSQSPSNKVTEKGKDVELRCDPISGHTALYWYRQSLGQGLEFLIYFQGNSAPDKSGLPSDRFSAERTGGSVSTLTIQRTQQEDSAVYLCASSLVLYTGELFFGEGSRLTVL.

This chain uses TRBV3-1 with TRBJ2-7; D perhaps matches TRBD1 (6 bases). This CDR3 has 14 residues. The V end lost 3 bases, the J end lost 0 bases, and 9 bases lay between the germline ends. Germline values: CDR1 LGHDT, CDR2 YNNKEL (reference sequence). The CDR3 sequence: CASSQRQVSYEQYF. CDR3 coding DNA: TGTGCCAGCAGCCAGCGACAGGTCTCCTACGAGCAGTACTTC.

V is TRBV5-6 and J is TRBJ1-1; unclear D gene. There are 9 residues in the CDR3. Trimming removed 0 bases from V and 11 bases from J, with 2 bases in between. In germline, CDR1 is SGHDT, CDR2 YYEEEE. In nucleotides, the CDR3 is TGTGCCAGCAGCTTGGACGCTTTCTTT. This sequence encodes CASSLDAFF.

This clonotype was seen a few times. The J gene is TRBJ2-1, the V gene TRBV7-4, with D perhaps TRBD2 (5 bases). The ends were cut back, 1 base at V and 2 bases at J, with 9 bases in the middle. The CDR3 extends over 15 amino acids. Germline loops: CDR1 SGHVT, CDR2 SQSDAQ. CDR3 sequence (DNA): TGTGCCAGCAGCTTAGTGGGAGCGGCCTACAATGAGCAGTTCTTC. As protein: CASSLVGAAYNEQFF. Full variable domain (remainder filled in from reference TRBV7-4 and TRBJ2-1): GAGVSQSPRYKVAKRGRDVALRCDSISGHVTLYWYRQTLGQGSEVLTYSQSDAQRDKSGRPSGRFSAERPERSVSTLKIQRTEQGDSAVYLCASSLVGAAYNEQFFGPGTRLTVL.

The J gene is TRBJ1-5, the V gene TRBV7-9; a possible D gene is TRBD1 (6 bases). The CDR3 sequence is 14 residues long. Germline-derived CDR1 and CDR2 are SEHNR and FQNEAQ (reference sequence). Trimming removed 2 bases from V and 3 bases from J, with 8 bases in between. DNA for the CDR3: TGTGCCAGCAGCTTATCAGGGGACAATCAGCCCCAGCATTTT. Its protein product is CASSLSGDNQPQHF.

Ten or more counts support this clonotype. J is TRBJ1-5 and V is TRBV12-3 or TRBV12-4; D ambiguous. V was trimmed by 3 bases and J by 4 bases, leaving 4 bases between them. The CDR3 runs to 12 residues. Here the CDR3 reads CASSFLNQPQHF. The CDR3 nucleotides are TGTGCCAGCAGTTTCCTAAATCAGCCCCAGCATTTT.

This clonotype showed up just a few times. The CDR3 DNA reads TGTGCCAGCAAAGCCTATAATTCACCCCTCCACTTT. Protein: CASKAYNSPLHF. This chain uses TRBV27 with TRBJ1-6; D remains unclear. The CDR3 is 12 residues long. The V gene's germline CDR1 is MNHEY and CDR2 SMNVEV (reference sequence). V lost 7 bases and J lost 2, with 3 bases in between.

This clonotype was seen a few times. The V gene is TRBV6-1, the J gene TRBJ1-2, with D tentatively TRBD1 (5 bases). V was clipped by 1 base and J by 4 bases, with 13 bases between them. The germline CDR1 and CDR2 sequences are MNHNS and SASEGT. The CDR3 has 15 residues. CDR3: CASSEVPGSPYGYTF. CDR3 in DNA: TGTGCCAGCAGTGAAGTCCCAGGGTCTCCCTATGGCTACACCTTC.

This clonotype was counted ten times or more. The DNA for the CDR3 is TGTGCCAGCAGTCGCAGGGGGACCTACAATGAGCAGTTCTTC. It translates to CASSRRGTYNEQFF. The V call is TRBV6-5, the J call TRBJ2-1; TRBD1 aligns across 7 bases. The V gene's germline CDR1 is MNHEY and CDR2 SVGAGI. This CDR3 region has 14 residues. The V segment lost 5 bases and the J segment 2 bases; nucleotides outside the gene matches: 3.

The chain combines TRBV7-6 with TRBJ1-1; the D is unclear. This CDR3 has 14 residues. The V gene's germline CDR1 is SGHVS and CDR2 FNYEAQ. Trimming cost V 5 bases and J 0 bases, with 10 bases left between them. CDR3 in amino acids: CASSLDPMNTEAFF. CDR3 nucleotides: TGTGCCAGCAGCCTCGACCCCATGAACACTGAAGCTTTCTTT.

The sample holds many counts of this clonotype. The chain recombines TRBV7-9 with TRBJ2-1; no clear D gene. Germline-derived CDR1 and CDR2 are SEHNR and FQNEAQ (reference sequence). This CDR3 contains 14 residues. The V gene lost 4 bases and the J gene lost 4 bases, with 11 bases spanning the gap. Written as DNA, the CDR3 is TGTGCCAGCAGCTCTTTGGACCATTACAATGAGCAGTTCTTC. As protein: CASSSLDHYNEQFF.

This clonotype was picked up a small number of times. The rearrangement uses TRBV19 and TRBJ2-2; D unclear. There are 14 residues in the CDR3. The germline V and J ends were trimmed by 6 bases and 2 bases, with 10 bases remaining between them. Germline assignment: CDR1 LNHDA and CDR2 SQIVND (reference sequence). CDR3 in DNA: TGTGCCAGTAGGACCCTAGGAAACACCGGGGAGCTGTTTTTT. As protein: CASRTLGNTGELFF. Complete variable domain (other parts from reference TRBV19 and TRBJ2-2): DGGITQSPKYLFRKEGQNVTLSCEQNLNHDAMYWYRQDPGQGLRLIYYSQIVNDFQKGDIAEGYSVSREKKESFPLTVTSAQKNPTAFYLCASRTLGNTGELFFGEGSRLTVL.

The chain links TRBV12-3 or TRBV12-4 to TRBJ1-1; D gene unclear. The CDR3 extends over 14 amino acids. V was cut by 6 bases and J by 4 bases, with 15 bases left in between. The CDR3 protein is CASSTDRASTEAFF. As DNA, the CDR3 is TGTGCCAGCAGCACGGACCGAGCGAGCACTGAAGCTTTCTTT.